In its sample, the clone carrying this T cell receptor beta chain was seen once. A read error may account for a junction end that differs from germline. This sample is part of a study of cytomegalovirus exposure and HLA in healthy donors. This CDR3 contains 16 residues. Germline V gene data show CDR1 as MNHEY and CDR2 as SVGAGI. The PCR ran on 60 Vbeta and 13 Jbeta primers. Libraries were prepared by immunoSEQ multiplex PCR; TCRdb keeps only in-frame clonotypes and omits some of them. The sample holds 150,000 to 200,000 clones, almost 80% seen once. This TCR derives from a man aged 40-50 years in good health and CMV-seropositive. The sequencing sample was made of PBMCs. V is TRBV6-5 and J is TRBJ2-2; 7 positions agree with TRBD2. The chain's CDR3 is CASSYKPSGGNGQLFF. CDR3 DNA: TGTGCCAGCAGTTACAAGCCTAGCGGAGGAAACGGGCAGCTGTTTTTT.